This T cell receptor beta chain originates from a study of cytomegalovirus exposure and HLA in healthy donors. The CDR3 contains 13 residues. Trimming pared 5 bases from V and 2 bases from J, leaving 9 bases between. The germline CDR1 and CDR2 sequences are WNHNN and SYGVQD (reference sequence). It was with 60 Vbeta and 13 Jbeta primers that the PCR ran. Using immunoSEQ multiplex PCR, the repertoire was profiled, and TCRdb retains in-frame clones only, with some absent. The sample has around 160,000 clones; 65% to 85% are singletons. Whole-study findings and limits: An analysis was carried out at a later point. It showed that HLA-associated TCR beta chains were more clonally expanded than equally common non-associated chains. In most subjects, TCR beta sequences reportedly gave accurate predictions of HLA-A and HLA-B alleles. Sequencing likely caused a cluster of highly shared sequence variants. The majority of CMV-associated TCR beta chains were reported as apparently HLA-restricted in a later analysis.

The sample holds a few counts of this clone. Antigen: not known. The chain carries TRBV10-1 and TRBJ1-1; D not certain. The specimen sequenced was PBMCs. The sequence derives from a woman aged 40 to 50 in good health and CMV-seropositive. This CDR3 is CASSNQLNTEAFF. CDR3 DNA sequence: TGCGCCAGCAGTAACCAACTTAACACTGAAGCTTTCTTT.